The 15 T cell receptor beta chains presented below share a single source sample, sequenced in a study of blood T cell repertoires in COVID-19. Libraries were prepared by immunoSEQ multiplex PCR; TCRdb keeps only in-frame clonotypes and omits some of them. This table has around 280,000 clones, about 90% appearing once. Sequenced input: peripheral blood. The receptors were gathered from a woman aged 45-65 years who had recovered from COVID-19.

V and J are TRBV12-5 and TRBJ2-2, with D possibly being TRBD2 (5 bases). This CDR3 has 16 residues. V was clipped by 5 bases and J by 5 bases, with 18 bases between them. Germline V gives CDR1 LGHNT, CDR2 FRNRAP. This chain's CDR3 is CASGPRAGSETGELFF. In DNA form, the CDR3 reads TGTGCTAGTGGTCCTCGGGCGGGTTCGGAAACCGGGGAGCTGTTTTTT.

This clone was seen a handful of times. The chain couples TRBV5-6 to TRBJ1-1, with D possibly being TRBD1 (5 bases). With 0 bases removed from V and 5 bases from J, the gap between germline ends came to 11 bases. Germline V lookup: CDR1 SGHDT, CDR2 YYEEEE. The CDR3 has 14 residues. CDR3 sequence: CASSLAGGGTEAFF. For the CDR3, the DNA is TGTGCCAGCAGCTTGGCGGGCGGGGGGACTGAAGCTTTCTTT.

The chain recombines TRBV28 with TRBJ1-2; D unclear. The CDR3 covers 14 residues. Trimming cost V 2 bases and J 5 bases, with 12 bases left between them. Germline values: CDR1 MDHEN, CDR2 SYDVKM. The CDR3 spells CASSLGFRQYGYTF. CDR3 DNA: TGTGCCAGCAGTTTAGGTTTCAGACAATATGGCTACACCTTC.

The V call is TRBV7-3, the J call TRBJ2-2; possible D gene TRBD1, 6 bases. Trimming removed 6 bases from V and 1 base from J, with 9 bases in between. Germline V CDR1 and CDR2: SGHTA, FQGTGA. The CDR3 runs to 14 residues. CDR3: CASRVGGNTGELFF. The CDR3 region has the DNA TGTGCCAGCAGGGTAGGGGGGAACACCGGGGAGCTGTTTTTT.

CDR3 in amino acids: CASSLVAEVEYTF. CDR3 sequence (DNA): TGTGCCAGCAGCTTAGTGGCGGAGGTGGAGTACACCTTC. This sequence joins TRBV7-2 and TRBJ1-2, with D uncertain. Trimming cost V 1 base and J 11 bases, with 14 bases left between them. This CDR3 region has 13 residues. The V gene's germline CDR1 is SGHTA and CDR2 FQGNSA.

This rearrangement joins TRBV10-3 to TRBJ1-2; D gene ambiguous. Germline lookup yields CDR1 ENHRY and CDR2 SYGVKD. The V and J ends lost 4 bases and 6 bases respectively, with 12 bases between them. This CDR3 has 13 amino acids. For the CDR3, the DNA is TGTGCCATCAGTGGGGTGGAGGGCCATGGCTACACCTTC. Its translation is CAISGVEGHGYTF.

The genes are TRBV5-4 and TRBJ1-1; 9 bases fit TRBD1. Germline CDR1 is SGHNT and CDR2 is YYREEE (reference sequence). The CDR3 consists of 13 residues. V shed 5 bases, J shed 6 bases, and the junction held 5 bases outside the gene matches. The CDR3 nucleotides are TGTGCCAGCAGTTACGGGACAGGGCCTGAAGCTTTCTTT. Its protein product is CASSYGTGPEAFF.

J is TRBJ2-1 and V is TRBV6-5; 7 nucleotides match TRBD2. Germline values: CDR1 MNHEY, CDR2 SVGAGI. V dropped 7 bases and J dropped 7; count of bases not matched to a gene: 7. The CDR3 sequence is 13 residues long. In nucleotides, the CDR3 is TGTGCCAGCAAGTCGTGGGAGGGGAATGAGCAGTTCTTC. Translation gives CASKSWEGNEQFF.

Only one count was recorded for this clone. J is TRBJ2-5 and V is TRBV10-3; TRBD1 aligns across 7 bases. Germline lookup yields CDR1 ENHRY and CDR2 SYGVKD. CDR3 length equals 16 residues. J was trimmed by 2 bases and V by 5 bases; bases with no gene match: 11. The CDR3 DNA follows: TGTGCCATCAGTAGATCCGGGACAGCTACGCAAGAGACCCAGTACTTC. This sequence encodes CAISRSGTATQETQYF.

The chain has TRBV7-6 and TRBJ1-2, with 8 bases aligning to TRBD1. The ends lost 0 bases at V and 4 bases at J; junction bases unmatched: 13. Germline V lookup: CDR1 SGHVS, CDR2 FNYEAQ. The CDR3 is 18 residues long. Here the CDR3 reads CASSLAGAGTGSLYGYTF. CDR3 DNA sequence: TGTGCCAGCAGCTTAGCGGGCGCCGGGACAGGCTCTCTCTATGGCTACACCTTC.

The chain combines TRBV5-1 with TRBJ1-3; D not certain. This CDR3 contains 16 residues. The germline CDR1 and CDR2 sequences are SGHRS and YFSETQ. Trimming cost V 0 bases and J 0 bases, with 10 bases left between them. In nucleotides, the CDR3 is TGCGCCAGCAGCTTGGCGGAGATACTCTCTGGAAACACCATATATTTT. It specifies CASSLAEILSGNTIYF.

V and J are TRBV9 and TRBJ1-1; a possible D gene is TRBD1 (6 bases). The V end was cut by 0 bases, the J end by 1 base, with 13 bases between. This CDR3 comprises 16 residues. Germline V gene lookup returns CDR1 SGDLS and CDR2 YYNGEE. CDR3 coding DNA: TGTGCCAGCAGCGTAGCTACAGGGTTGGGGAACACTGAAGCTTTCTTT. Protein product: CASSVATGLGNTEAFF.

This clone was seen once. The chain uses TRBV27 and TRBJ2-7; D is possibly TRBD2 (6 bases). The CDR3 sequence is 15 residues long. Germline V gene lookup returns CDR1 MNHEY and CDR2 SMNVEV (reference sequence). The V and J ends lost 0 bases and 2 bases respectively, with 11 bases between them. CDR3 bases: TGTGCCAGCAGTTTATCGGCGGGGCGAGCCTACGAGCAGTACTTC. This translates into CASSLSAGRAYEQYF.

The CDR3 here is CASSISPSYEQYF. The CDR3 DNA is TGTGCCAGTAGTATATCTCCCAGCTACGAGCAGTACTTC. V and J are TRBV19 and TRBJ2-7, with D unclear. Germline V gene sequence: CDR1 LNHDA, CDR2 SQIVND (reference sequence). V lost 2 bases and J lost 3, with 8 bases in between. The CDR3 loop spans 13 amino acids. The complete variable domain, with remaining parts taken from reference TRBV19 and TRBJ2-7, reads DGGITQSPKYLFRKEGQNVTLSCEQNLNHDAMYWYRQDPGQGLRLIYYSQIVNDFQKGDIAEGYSVSREKKESFPLTVTSAQKNPTAFYLCASSISPSYEQYFGPGTRLTVT.

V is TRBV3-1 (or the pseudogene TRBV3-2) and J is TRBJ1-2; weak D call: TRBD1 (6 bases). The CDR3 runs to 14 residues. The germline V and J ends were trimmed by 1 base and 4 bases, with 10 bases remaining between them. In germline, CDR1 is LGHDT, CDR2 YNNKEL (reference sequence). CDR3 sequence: CASSQVGGAYGYTF. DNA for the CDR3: TGTGCCAGCAGCCAAGTCGGGGGGGCCTATGGCTACACCTTC.